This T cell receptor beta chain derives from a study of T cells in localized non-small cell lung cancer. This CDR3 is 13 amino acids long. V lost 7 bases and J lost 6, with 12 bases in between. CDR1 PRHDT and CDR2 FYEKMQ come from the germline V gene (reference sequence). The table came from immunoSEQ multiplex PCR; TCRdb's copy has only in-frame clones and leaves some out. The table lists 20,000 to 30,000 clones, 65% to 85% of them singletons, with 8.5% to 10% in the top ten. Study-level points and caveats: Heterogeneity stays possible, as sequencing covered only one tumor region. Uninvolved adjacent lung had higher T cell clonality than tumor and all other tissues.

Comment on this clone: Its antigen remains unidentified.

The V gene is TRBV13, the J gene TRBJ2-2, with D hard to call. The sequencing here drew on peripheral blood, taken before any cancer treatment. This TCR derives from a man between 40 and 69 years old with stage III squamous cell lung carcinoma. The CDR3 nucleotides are TGTGCCAGCATGGACGTGGCCGCCGGGGAGCTGTTTTTT. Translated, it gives CASMDVAAGELFF.